This T cell receptor (beta chain) was sequenced for a study of T cells after yellow fever vaccination. Study-level findings and limits: Relatively few clonotypes were ones that appeared in both CD4 and CD8 compartments.

Trimming removed 0 bases at V and 4 bases at J, with 15 bases between. CDR3 size: 16 residues. In germline, CDR1 is LGHNA, CDR2 YSLEER. TCRdb passed the 5' RACE reads through MiXCR, listing each CDR3 protein once. The table lists approximately 550,000 distinct CDR3 sequences, roughly 21% of them singletons. As for this clonotype: Its target is not known.

The material sequenced was PBMCs, taken 15 days after the yellow fever booster vaccination. The chain links TRBV4-3 to TRBJ1-1; D might be TRBD1 (6 bases). This TCR derives from a man aged 25-45 years who received the YFV17D yellow fever vaccine. In DNA form, the CDR3 reads TGCGCCAGCAGCCAAGATCTTGTCAGGGGAGGCACTGAAGCTTTCTTT. As protein: CASSQDLVRGGTEAFF.